Below, 23 T cell receptor beta chains from the same sample are listed, as sequenced in a study of radiotherapy plus CTLA-4 blockade in lung cancer. Profiling relied on immunoSEQ multiplex PCR, and the TCRdb table lists in-frame clones only, not all of them. The sample consists of 85,000 to 90,000 clones, roughly 70% of them appearing once. The sample was peripheral blood, taken from a patient treated with radiotherapy plus ipilimumab. All receptors derive from a human donor with non-small cell lung cancer that progressed on radiotherapy plus ipilimumab.

The rearrangement uses TRBV2 and TRBJ1-5; TRBD1 might be the D (5 bases). CDR1 is SNHLY and CDR2 is FYNNEI in the germline V gene. The V gene lost 1 base and the J gene lost 2 bases, with 9 bases spanning the gap. The CDR3 is 15 amino acids. The DNA for the CDR3 is TGTGCCAGCAGTGAAGGGAGGGGCGGCAATCAGCCCCAGCATTTT. Encoded protein: CASSEGRGGNQPQHF.

For the CDR3, the DNA is TGTGCCAGCAGCTTGGGGCAGCCAGGAGGTGGTTCACCCCTCCACTTT. This encodes CASSLGQPGGGSPLHF. The chain is built from TRBV5-4 and TRBJ1-6; D is ambiguous. CDR3 length: 16 residues. CDR1 SGHNT and CDR2 YYREEE come from the germline V gene (reference sequence). Trimming took off 0 bases at V and 9 bases at J, with 16 bases between the two ends.

In its sample, this clone was seen a few times. This chain uses TRBV6-5 with TRBJ1-2, with TRBD1 identical over 8 bases. The germline V gene encodes CDR1 MNHEY and CDR2 SVGAGI. V trimming: 5 bases; J trimming: 5 bases; junction bases outside the gene matches: 7. CDR3 length: 14 residues. Written as DNA, the CDR3 is TGTGCCAGCAGTGAACTTCAGGGGGCATATGGCTACACCTTC. The encoded protein is CASSELQGAYGYTF.

This clone came up once. The chain links TRBV11-3 to TRBJ1-1; D call uncertain. V lost 0 bases, J lost 3 bases, and 5 bases lay in between. The CDR3 sequence is 13 residues long. The germline V gene encodes CDR1 SGHNT and CDR2 YENEEA. Here the CDR3 DNA reads TGTGCCAGCAGCTTAGATGGATACACTGAAGCTTTCTTT. Amino acids: CASSLDGYTEAFF.

CDR3 coding DNA: TGTGCCAGCAGCTTAGGACAGATATCCTCCTACGAGCAGTACTTC. This encodes CASSLGQISSYEQYF. The chain recombines TRBV11-3 with TRBJ2-7; possible D gene TRBD1, 5 bases. This CDR3 has 15 amino acids. Between the trimmed V and J ends, which lost 1 base and 0 bases, there was a span of 10 bases. Germline V gene lookup returns CDR1 SGHNT and CDR2 YENEEA.

This clone has more than one count but fewer than ten. This chain connects TRBV6-5 to TRBJ2-7, with 8 bases lining up with TRBD2. V lost 2 bases and J lost 0; bases outside the gene matches: 3. The CDR3 extends over 15 amino acids. Germline assignment: CDR1 MNHEY and CDR2 SVGAGI. CDR3 amino acids: CASSYGGGYSYEQYF. Written as DNA, the CDR3 is TGTGCCAGCAGTTACGGCGGGGGGTACTCCTACGAGCAGTACTTC.

V gene TRBV9 combines with J gene TRBJ2-2, with 8 bases fitting TRBD1. CDR1 and CDR2 from the germline V gene are SGDLS and YYNGEE. This CDR3 has 17 residues. Trimming removed 3 bases from V and 3 bases from J; junction bases left unmatched: 10. The CDR3 DNA sequence: TGTGCCAGCAGCGGCCCCTCAGGGGGCCAGGACACCGGGGAGCTGTTTTTT. Protein sequence: CASSGPSGGQDTGELFF.

The rearrangement joins TRBV7-9 to TRBJ1-6, with D possibly TRBD1 on 5 matching bases. From germline, CDR1 is SEHNR and CDR2 FQNEAQ (reference sequence). This CDR3 has 12 residues. The ends were cut back, 5 bases at V and 8 bases at J, with 7 bases in the middle. The CDR3 bases are TGTGCCAGCAGCCGGGGGGATTCACCCCTCCACTTT. Translated: CASSRGDSPLHF.

The chain is built from TRBV6-5 and TRBJ2-3, with TRBD1 as a possible D gene (5 bases). Germline V gives CDR1 MNHEY, CDR2 SVGAGI. The CDR3 sequence is 14 residues long. Trimming removed 4 bases from V and 8 bases from J, with 16 bases in between. CDR3 protein: CASSLTHSQATQYF. The CDR3, as DNA: TGTGCCAGCAGTTTAACCCATTCACAGGCTACGCAGTATTTT.

This chain connects TRBV27 to TRBJ1-4, with unresolved D. This CDR3 spans 19 amino acids. The germline V gene encodes CDR1 MNHEY and CDR2 SMNVEV (reference sequence). Trimming took 8 bases from V and 3 from J, leaving 28 bases between them. CDR3 loop: CASPLPPRQSPRANEKLFF. The CDR3 DNA reads as TGTGCCAGCCCTCTCCCACCTCGGCAGTCCCCGAGGGCTAATGAAAAACTGTTTTTT. Drawing the rest from reference TRBV27 and TRBJ1-4, the complete variable domain is EAQVTQNPRYLITVTGKKLTVTCSQNMNHEYMSWYRQDPGLGLRQIYYSMNVEVTDKGDVPEGYKVSRKEKRNFPLILESPSPNQTSLYFCASPLPPRQSPRANEKLFFGSGTQLSVL.

This clone was seen a single time. V is TRBV7-9 and J is TRBJ2-5; D not certain. Germline V gene lookup returns CDR1 SEHNR and CDR2 FQNEAQ (reference sequence). V was shortened by 5 bases and J by 2 bases, with 15 bases between the two germline ends. The CDR3 contains 15 residues. The CDR3 DNA is TGTGCCAGCAGCCCTCCCCAGAGAGTTCAAGAGACCCAGTACTTC. Translation gives CASSPPQRVQETQYF.

The V and J genes are TRBV2 and TRBJ1-5, with TRBD1 matching 10 bases. V shed 6 bases, J shed 6 bases, and the junction held 2 bases outside the gene matches. This CDR3 is 13 amino acids long. Germline V gives CDR1 SNHLY, CDR2 FYNNEI. CDR3 nucleotide sequence: TGTGCCAGCAGGACAGGGGGCTCTCAGCCCCAGCATTTT. Translated: CASRTGGSQPQHF.

V gene TRBV5-5 combines with J gene TRBJ2-5; D is ambiguous. The CDR3 spans 13 residues. CDR1 is SGHKS, CDR2 YYEKEE, per germline (reference sequence). Trimming shortened V by 2 bases and J by 2 bases, and 7 bases separated the two germline ends. The CDR3 here is CASSLTEQETQYF. The CDR3 DNA sequence: TGTGCCAGCAGCTTAACCGAACAAGAGACCCAGTACTTC.

As DNA, the CDR3 is TGTGCCAGCCGGGACGGGGTTTATTCACCCCTCCACTTT. Protein: CASRDGVYSPLHF. This sequence joins TRBV28 and TRBJ1-6; the D gene is possibly TRBD1 (5 bases). Per germline, CDR1 MDHEN and CDR2 SYDVKM. Trimming pared 8 bases from V and 8 bases from J, leaving 13 bases between. The CDR3 is 13 amino acids. Full variable domain (missing parts from reference TRBV28 and TRBJ1-6): DVKVTQSSRYLVKRTGEKVFLECVQDMDHENMFWYRQDPGLGLRLIYFSYDVKMKEKGDIPEGYSVSREKKERFSLILESASTNQTSMYLCASRDGVYSPLHFGNGTRLTVT.

V usage is TRBV19 and J usage is TRBJ1-3; D gene uncertain. The germline V gene has CDR1 LNHDA and CDR2 SQIVND (reference sequence). The CDR3 consists of 17 residues. V lost 2 bases and J lost 0, with 14 bases in between. CDR3 region: CASSIPPRPVSGNTIYF. Here the CDR3 DNA reads TGTGCCAGTAGTATACCCCCCCGACCGGTCTCTGGAAACACCATATATTTT.

The chain joins TRBV5-6 to TRBJ2-2; TRBD1 or TRBD2 may be the D gene (5 bases each). The CDR3 covers 15 residues. V was trimmed by 4 bases and J by 2 bases, leaving 12 bases between them. Germline-derived CDR1 and CDR2 are SGHDT and YYEEEE. The CDR3 DNA follows: TGTGCCAGCAGCCCCGCAGGGACCAACACCGGGGAGCTGTTTTTT. Translating gives CASSPAGTNTGELFF.

The J gene is TRBJ2-1, the V gene TRBV7-2, with D possibly being TRBD2 (5 bases). CDR1 is SGHTA and CDR2 is FQGNSA in the germline V gene. The CDR3 runs to 13 residues. Trimming pared 1 base from V and 4 bases from J, leaving 5 bases between. The CDR3 sequence is CASSLGEYNEQFF. CDR3 DNA sequence: TGTGCCAGCAGCTTAGGGGAGTACAATGAGCAGTTCTTC. The variable domain in full, completed from reference TRBV7-2 and TRBJ2-1, reads GAGVSQSPSNKVTEKGKDVELRCDPISGHTALYWYRQSLGQGLEFLIYFQGNSAPDKSGLPSDRFSAERTGGSVSTLTIQRTQQEDSAVYLCASSLGEYNEQFFGPGTRLTVL.

The rearrangement uses TRBV28 and TRBJ1-1; D might be TRBD1 (5 bases). V lost 3 bases and J 5 bases, leaving 13 bases between the germline ends. Germline V gives CDR1 MDHEN, CDR2 SYDVKM. The CDR3 extends over 14 amino acids. The CDR3 DNA is TGTGCCAGCAGTTTCGACGGGACTTTGACTGAAGCTTTCTTT. This translates into CASSFDGTLTEAFF.

The chain employs TRBV6-1 and TRBJ2-4; no clear D gene. V was shortened by 0 bases and J by 0 bases, with 9 bases between the two germline ends. CDR1 and CDR2 (germline): MNHNS, SASEGT. The CDR3 consists of 16 residues. CDR3 nucleotide sequence: TGTGCCAGCAGTGAAGCGGAGATACTAGCCAAAAACATTCAGTACTTC. Amino acids: CASSEAEILAKNIQYF.

The CDR3 DNA sequence: TGTGCCAGCTCCGCTGGACAGGGTACGACTGAAGCTTTCTTT. Translated: CASSAGQGTTEAFF. The V and J genes are TRBV18 and TRBJ1-1; 8 bases match TRBD1. J gave up 5 bases and V 6 bases, and 8 bases lay outside the gene matches. This CDR3 has 14 amino acids. Germline V lookup: CDR1 KGHSH, CDR2 LQKENI.

The sample holds a few counts of this clone. The chain has TRBV5-6 and TRBJ2-5; no clear D gene. V was cut by 3 bases and J by 4 bases, with 7 bases left in between. Germline loops: CDR1 SGHDT, CDR2 YYEEEE. The CDR3 contains 12 residues. The DNA of the CDR3 is TGTGCCAGCAGCTCGGGCGGAGAGACCCAGTACTTC. Its translation: CASSSGGETQYF.

The CDR3 region is CASSIVQGTSPLHF. CDR3 coding DNA: TGTGCCAGTAGTATCGTCCAGGGCACTTCACCCCTCCACTTT. J is TRBJ1-6 and V is TRBV19; D is perhaps TRBD1 (5 bases). V lost 3 bases, J lost 9 bases, and 12 bases lay in between. Per germline, CDR1 LNHDA and CDR2 SQIVND (reference sequence). The CDR3 runs 14 residues.

This chain links TRBV28 with TRBJ1-5; D unclear. The CDR3 has 16 residues. V gave up 5 bases and J gave up 0 bases, with 14 bases separating them. In germline, CDR1 is MDHEN, CDR2 SYDVKM. As DNA, the CDR3 is TGTGCCAGCAGTCCCATCGGGCAGAATAGCAATCAGCCCCAGCATTTT. Translating gives CASSPIGQNSNQPQHF.